The entry below describes one TCR beta chain. There are 13 residues in the CDR3. Germline V gene data show CDR1 as KGHSH and CDR2 as LQKENI. Trimming removed 6 bases from V and 3 bases from J, with 11 bases in between. These data belong to a study of blood T cell repertoires in COVID-19. Overall study: COVID-19 samples, acute and convalescent, were from the United States, Italy and Spain. T cells, B-cell-depleted T cells, or PBMCs provided the cDNA or gDNA that served as material.

Measured with immunoSEQ multiplex PCR; TCRdb has only the in-frame clones, and not every one. The repertoire holds under 250,000 clones, 88% seen once, with less than 3.5% in the top ten. Sequenced input: peripheral blood. The chain is built from TRBV18 and TRBJ1-1; D might be TRBD1 (5 bases). The clonotype comes from a woman aged 60-75 years with acute or convalescent COVID-19. Here the CDR3 DNA reads TGTGCCAGCTCGCGACAGCGAGACACTGAAGCTTTCTTT. This translates into CASSRQRDTEAFF.